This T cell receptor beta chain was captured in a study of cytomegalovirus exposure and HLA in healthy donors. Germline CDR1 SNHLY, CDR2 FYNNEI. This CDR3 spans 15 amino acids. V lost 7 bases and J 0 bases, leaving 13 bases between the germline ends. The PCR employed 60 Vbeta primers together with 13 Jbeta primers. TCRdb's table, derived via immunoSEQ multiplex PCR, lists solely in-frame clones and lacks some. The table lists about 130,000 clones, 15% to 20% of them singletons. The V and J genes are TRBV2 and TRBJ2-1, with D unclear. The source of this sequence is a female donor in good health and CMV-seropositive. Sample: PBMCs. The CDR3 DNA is TGTGCCAGCAAGGAACGGGTTTACTCCTACAATGAGCAGTTCTTC. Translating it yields CASKERVYSYNEQFF. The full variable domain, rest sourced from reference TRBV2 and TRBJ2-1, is EPEVTQTPSHQVTQMGQEVILRCVPISNHLYFYWYRQILGQKVEFLVSFYNNEISEKSEIFDDQFSVERPDGSNFTLKIRSTKLEDSAMYFCASKERVYSYNEQFFGPGTRLTVL.